This T cell receptor (beta chain) emerged from a study of blood T cell repertoires in COVID-19. Study information: COVID-19 samples collected from the United States, Italy and Spain covered acute and convalescent phases. T cells, B-cell-depleted T cells, or PBMCs provided the cDNA or gDNA that served as material.

In the source study's methods: From reference gene primer amplification, estimates of nucleated cell counts were derived. Clones were sequenced by immunoSEQ multiplex PCR, and TCRdb holds only the in-frame ones, with some missing. V, J and clone size were drawn from that table, and D and trimming were deduced from the DNA. The top ten hold more than 10% of the sample, which has 50,000 or so clones, 90% seen once. The germline V gene encodes CDR1 SGHTA and CDR2 FQGNSA. V lost 4 bases to trimming and J lost 6 bases; unmatched junction nucleotides: 9. The CDR3 has 16 residues. The sequence was obtained from a man aged 55 to 70 with active COVID-19. Specimen: peripheral blood. The rearrangement uses TRBV7-2 and TRBJ1-6; 7 nucleotides line up with TRBD1. The CDR3 sequence: CASSSPLTGRNSPLHF. CDR3 in DNA: TGTGCCAGCAGCTCGCCACTGACAGGGCGTAATTCACCCCTCCACTTT.